These T cell receptor beta chains were read from a single sample in a study of cytomegalovirus exposure and HLA in healthy donors. Profiled with immunoSEQ multiplex PCR; TCRdb holds only in-frame clones, not every one. The data hold 75,000 to 90,000 clones, with roughly 80% observed a single time. Material for sequencing was PBMCs. Every receptor here comes from a middle-aged woman in good health and CMV-seropositive. Each CDR3 is given without its conserved first and last residue. The order of the fields is V gene, CDR3 length, CDR3 protein.

v_call: TRBV5-1; cdr3_length: 16; cdr3_aa: ASSEGTSGRAITYEQY
v_call: TRBV6-1; cdr3_length: 7; cdr3_aa: ASDSSQH
v_call: TRBV2; cdr3_length: 13; cdr3_aa: ASSDNSLSGNTIY
v_call: TRBV7-9; cdr3_length: 13; cdr3_aa: ASTQARVMNTEAF
v_call: TRBV30; cdr3_length: 11; cdr3_aa: AWSDRVAGELF
v_call: TRBV29-1; cdr3_length: 11; cdr3_aa: SGMGQQTGEAF
v_call: TRBV4-1; cdr3_length: 15; cdr3_aa: ASSQEKGLAGVPEQF
v_call: TRBV29-1; cdr3_length: 11; cdr3_aa: SVEASSGETQY
v_call: TRBV27; cdr3_length: 14; cdr3_aa: ASSLRRTSWSYEQY
v_call: TRBV30; cdr3_length: 11; cdr3_aa: AWGGRNFNEQF
v_call: TRBV15; cdr3_length: 14; cdr3_aa: ATRSVPPGGLDEQF
v_call: TRBV29-1; cdr3_length: 11; cdr3_aa: SVEGTDKFEAF
v_call: TRBV7-9; cdr3_length: 12; cdr3_aa: ASSRSGGTDTQY
v_call: TRBV6-1; cdr3_length: 16; cdr3_aa: ASSEGQPRSGALYGYT
v_call: TRBV30; cdr3_length: 11; cdr3_aa: AWSVAGVGGYT
v_call: TRBV6-1; cdr3_length: 11; cdr3_aa: AGSRDRGLEQY